Given below is one TCR beta chain in context. The target antigen is unknown. Exposure to brentuximab vedotin varied, and each patient had relapsed following autologous stem cell transplantation. The data stem from a study of PD-1 blockade in classical Hodgkin lymphoma. V lost 0 bases, J lost 0 bases, and 8 bases lay in between. Germline CDR1 reads SGHRS; CDR2 reads YFSETQ. The CDR3 is 15 amino acids. Whole-study findings and limits: Lower baseline TCR diversity was reported for newly diagnosed patients than for healthy donors.

The protocol was immunoSEQ multiplex PCR, while the TCRdb copy is restricted to in-frame clones and leaves out a portion. The table has about 58,000 clones, 88% seen once; the top ten hold under 6.5%. This material consisted of peripheral blood mononuclear cells (PBMCs), taken before the second cycle of nivolumab. J is TRBJ2-3 and V is TRBV5-1, with D uncertain. The TCR sequence derives from a human donor with classical Hodgkin lymphoma. CDR3 amino acids: CASSLAGSSTDTQYF. CDR3 bases: TGCGCCAGCAGCTTGGCGGGCTCTAGCACAGATACGCAGTATTTT.